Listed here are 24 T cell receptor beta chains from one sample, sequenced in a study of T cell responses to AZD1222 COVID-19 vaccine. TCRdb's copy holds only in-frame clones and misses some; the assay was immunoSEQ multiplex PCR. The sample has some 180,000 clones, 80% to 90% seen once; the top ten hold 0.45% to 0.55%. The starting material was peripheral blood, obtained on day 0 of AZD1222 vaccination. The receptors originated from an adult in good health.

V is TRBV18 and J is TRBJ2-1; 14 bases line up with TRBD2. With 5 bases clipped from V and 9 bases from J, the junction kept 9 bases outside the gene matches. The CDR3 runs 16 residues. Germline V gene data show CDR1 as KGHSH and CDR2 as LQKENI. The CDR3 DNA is TGTGCCAGCTCAGTCCCCGGGACTAGCGGGAGAGGTGAGCAGTTCTTC. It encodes CASSVPGTSGRGEQFF.

The CDR3 region is CASSLTGINEKLFF. The CDR3 coding sequence is TGCGCCAGCAGCTTGACAGGGATTAATGAAAAACTGTTTTTT. The chain joins TRBV5-1 to TRBJ1-4, with TRBD1 as a possible D gene (6 bases). Germline V CDR1 and CDR2: SGHRS, YFSETQ. The CDR3 extends over 14 amino acids. Trimming pared 1 base from V and 4 bases from J, leaving 8 bases between. The complete variable domain, with remaining parts taken from reference TRBV5-1 and TRBJ1-4, reads KAGVTQTPRYLIKTRGQQVTLSCSPISGHRSVSWYQQTPGQGLQFLFEYFSETQRNKGNFPGRFSGRQFSNSRSEMNVSTLELGDSALYLCASSLTGINEKLFFGSGTQLSVL.

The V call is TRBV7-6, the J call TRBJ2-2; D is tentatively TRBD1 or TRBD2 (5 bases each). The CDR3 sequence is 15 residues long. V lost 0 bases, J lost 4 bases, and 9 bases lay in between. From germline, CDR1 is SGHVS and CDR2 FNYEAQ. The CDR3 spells CASSLAGRSTGELFF. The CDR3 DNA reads TGTGCCAGCAGCTTAGCGGGACGTAGCACCGGGGAGCTGTTTTTT.

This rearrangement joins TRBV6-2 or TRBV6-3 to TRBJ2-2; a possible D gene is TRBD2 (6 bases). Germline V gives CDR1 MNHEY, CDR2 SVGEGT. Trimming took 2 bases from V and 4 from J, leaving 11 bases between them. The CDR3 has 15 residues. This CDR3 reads CASSYAGFGTGELFF. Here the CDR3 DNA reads TGTGCCAGCAGTTACGCGGGGTTCGGCACCGGGGAGCTGTTTTTT.

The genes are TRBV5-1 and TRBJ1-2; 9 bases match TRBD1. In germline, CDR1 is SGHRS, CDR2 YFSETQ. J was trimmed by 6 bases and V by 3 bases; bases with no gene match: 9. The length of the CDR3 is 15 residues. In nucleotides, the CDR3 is TGCGCCAGCAGCTCAGACATTACAGGGGGCGATGGCTACACCTTC. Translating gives CASSSDITGGDGYTF.

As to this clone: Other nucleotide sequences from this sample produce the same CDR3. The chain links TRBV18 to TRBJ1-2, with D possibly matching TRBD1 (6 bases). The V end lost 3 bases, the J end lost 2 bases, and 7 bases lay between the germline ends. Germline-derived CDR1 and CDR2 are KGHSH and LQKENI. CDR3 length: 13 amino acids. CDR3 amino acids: CASSPDRNYGYTF. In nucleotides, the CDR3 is TGTGCCAGCTCACCGGACAGAAACTATGGCTACACCTTC.

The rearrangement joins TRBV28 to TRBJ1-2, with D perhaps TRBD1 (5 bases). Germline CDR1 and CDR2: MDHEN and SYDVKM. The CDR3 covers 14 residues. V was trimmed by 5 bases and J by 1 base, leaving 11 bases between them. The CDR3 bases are TGTGCCAGCAGTGGGGACGGACTTAACTATGGCTACACCTTC. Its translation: CASSGDGLNYGYTF.

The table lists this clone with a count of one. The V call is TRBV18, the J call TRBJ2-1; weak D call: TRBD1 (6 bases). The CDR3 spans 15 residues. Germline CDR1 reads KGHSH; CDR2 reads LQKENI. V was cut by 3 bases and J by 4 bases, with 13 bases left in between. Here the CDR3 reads CASSPPGDPYNEQFF. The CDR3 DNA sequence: TGTGCCAGCTCACCTCCAGGGGATCCTTACAATGAGCAGTTCTTC.

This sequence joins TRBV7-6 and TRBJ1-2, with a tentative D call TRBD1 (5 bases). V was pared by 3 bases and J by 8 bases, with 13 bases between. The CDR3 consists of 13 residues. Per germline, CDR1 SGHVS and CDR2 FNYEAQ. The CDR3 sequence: CASSFQGPMGYTF. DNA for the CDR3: TGTGCCAGCAGCTTTCAGGGTCCGATGGGCTACACCTTC.

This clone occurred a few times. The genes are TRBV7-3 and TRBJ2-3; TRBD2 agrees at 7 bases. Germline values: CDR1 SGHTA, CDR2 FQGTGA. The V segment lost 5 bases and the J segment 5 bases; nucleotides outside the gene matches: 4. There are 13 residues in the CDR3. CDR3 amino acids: CASSDIAGDTQYF. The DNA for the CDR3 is TGTGCCAGCAGCGACATAGCGGGAGATACGCAGTATTTT.

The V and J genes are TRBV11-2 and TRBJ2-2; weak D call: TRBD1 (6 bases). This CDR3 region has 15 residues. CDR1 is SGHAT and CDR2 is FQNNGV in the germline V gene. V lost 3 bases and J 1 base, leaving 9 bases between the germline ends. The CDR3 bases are TGTGCCAGCAGCTTTGGACAGAAGAACACCGGGGAGCTGTTTTTT. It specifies CASSFGQKNTGELFF.

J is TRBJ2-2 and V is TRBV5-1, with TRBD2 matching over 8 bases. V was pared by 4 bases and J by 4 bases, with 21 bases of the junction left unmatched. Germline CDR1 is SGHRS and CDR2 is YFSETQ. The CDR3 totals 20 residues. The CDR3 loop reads CASSVSGISGTSPFTGELFF. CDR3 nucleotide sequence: TGCGCCAGCAGCGTATCCGGGATCTCCGGGACTAGTCCCTTCACCGGGGAGCTGTTTTTT.

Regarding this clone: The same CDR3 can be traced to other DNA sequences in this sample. The CDR3 nucleotides are TGTGCCAGCAGCTTAGATCCGGGGGCCAACTATGGCTACACCTTC. It yields the protein CASSLDPGANYGYTF. V and J are TRBV11-2 and TRBJ1-2, with D perhaps matching TRBD1 (6 bases). The CDR3 is 15 residues long. Trimming took off 0 bases at V and 2 bases at J, with 10 bases between the two ends. Germline lookup yields CDR1 SGHAT and CDR2 FQNNGV.

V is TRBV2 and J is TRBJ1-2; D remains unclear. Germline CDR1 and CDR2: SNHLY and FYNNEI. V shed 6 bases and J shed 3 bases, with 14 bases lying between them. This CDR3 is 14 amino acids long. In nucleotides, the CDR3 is TGTGCCAGCAGCGTTTCCGACGGTTACTATGGCTACACCTTC. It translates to CASSVSDGYYGYTF.

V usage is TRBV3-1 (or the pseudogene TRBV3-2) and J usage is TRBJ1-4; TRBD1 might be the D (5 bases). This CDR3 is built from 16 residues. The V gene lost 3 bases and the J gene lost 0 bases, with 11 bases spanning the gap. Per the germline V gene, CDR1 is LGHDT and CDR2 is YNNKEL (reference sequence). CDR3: CASSQRGRATNEKLFF. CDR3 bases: TGTGCCAGCAGCCAGAGGGGACGGGCAACTAATGAAAAACTGTTTTTT.

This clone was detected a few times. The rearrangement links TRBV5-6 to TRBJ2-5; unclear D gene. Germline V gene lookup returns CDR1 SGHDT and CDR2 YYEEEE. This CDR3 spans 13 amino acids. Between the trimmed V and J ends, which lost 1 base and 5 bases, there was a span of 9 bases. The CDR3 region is CASSLRNGETQYF. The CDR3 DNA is TGTGCCAGCAGCTTGCGGAATGGGGAGACCCAGTACTTC.

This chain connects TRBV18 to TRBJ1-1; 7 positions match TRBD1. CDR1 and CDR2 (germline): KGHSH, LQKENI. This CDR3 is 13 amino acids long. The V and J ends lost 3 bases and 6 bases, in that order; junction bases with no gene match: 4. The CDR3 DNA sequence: TGTGCCAGCTCACCGGCAGGGGGACCTGAAGCTTTCTTT. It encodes CASSPAGGPEAFF. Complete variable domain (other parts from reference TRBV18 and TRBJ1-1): NAGVMQNPRHLVRRRGQEARLRCSPMKGHSHVYWYRQLPEEGLKFMVYLQKENIIDESGMPKERFSAEFPKEGPSILRIQQVVRGDSAAYFCASSPAGGPEAFFGQGTRLTVV.

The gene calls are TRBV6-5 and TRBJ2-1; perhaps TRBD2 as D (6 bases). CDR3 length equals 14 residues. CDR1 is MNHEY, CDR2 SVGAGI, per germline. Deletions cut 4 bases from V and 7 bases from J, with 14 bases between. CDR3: CASSSTGGRNEQFF. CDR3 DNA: TGTGCCAGCAGTTCGACCGGAGGGAGGAATGAGCAGTTCTTC.

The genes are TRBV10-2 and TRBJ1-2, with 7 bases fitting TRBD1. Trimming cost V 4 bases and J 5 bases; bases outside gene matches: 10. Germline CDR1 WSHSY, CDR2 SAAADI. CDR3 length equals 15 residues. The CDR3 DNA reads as TGCGCCAGCAGTGGGACAGGCCTTGACACTTATGGCTACACCTTC. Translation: CASSGTGLDTYGYTF.

CDR3 nucleotides: TGTGCCAGCAGCCGGACAGGGAGCTCCTACGAGCAGTACTTC. This translates into CASSRTGSSYEQYF. This chain uses TRBV28 with TRBJ2-7, with 8 bases lining up with TRBD1. Germline CDR1 and CDR2: MDHEN and SYDVKM. The J segment lost 0 bases and the V segment lost 6 bases, leaving 4 bases of the junction unmatched. The CDR3 loop spans 14 amino acids.

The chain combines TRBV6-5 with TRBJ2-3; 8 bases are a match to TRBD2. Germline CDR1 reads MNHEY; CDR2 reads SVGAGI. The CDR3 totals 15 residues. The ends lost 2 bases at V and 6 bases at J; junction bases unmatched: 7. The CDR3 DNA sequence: TGTGCCAGCAGTTACCACCAGCGGGAGAGGGATACGCAGTATTTT. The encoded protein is CASSYHQRERDTQYF.

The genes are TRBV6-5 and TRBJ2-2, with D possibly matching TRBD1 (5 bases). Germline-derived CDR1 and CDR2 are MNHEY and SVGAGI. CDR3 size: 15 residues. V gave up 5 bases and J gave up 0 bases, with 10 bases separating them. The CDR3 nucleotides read TGTGCCAGCAGTCTCCAGGGTTCGAACACCGGGGAGCTGTTTTTT. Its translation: CASSLQGSNTGELFF.

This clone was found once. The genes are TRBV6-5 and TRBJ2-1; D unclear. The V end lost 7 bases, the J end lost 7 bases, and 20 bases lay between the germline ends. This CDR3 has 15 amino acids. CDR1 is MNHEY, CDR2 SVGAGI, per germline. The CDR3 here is CASTPNSAVWNEQFF. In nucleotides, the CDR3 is TGTGCCAGCACCCCAAACAGTGCGGTTTGGAATGAGCAGTTCTTC.

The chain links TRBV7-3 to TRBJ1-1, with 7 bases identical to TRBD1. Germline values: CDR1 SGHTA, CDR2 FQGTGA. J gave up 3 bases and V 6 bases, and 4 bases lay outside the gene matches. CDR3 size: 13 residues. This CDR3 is CASSPDRDTEAFF. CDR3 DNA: TGTGCCAGCAGTCCAGACAGGGACACTGAAGCTTTCTTT.